Described below is a single T cell receptor (beta chain) sequence and its context. The data originate from a study of blood T cell repertoires in COVID-19. Background on the study: Samples taken during acute and convalescent COVID-19 were collected in the United States, Italy and Spain. PBMCs, B-cell-depleted T cells, or T cells were the source of the cDNA or gDNA that made up the material.

V shed 7 bases and J shed 3 bases, with 13 bases lying between them. The CDR3 totals 14 residues. Germline V CDR1 and CDR2: LNHDA, SQIVND (reference sequence). Participants were aged roughly 18 to 90 years, lived in 24 US areas, and enrolled virtually. The assay was immunoSEQ multiplex PCR, and TCRdb's table has in-frame clones only and misses some. The repertoire holds 350,000 or so clones, with 88% as singletons. Input material: PBMCs or T cells enriched from blood (not recorded which). The sequence derives from a woman in her 30s who had been exposed to COVID-19. J is TRBJ2-1 and V is TRBV19; D possibly corresponds to TRBD2 (6 bases). The chain's CDR3 is CASMDSGYYNEQFF. The CDR3 nucleotides are TGTGCCAGTATGGATAGCGGCTACTACAATGAGCAGTTCTTC.